The clone carrying this T cell receptor beta chain was observed a few times. The data were produced by immunoSEQ multiplex PCR, yet TCRdb's version contains in-frame clones alone and is incomplete. The top ten hold around 6.1% of the sample, which has under 20,000 clones, around 87% seen once. The germline CDR1 and CDR2 sequences are SGHNT and YENEEA. V was pared by 3 bases and J by 5 bases, with 14 bases between. There are 15 residues in the CDR3. This entry is derived from a study of graft-versus-host responses after intestinal transplantation. The chain links TRBV11-3 to TRBJ2-1; maybe TRBD2 (5 bases). The source of this sequence is a human patient who received an intestinal transplant, so some T cells may come from the graft donor. This material consisted of bone marrow, taken more than 120 days after intestinal transplantation. This chain's CDR3 is CASSFLGGINNEQFF. The CDR3 coding sequence is TGTGCCAGCAGCTTCCTAGGAGGTATCAACAATGAGCAGTTCTTC. Combining the CDR3 with reference TRBV11-3 and TRBJ2-1 gives the whole variable domain EAGVVQSPRYKIIEKKQPVAFWCNPISGHNTLYWYLQNLGQGPELLIRYENEEAVDDSQLPKDRFSAERLKGVDSTLKIQPAELGDSAVYLCASSFLGGINNEQFFGPGTRLTVL.